A selection of T cell receptor beta chains follows, all from one sample in a study of vaccination effects on CD4 cells after COVID-19. Their cognate antigens are unknown. TCRdb keeps only in-frame clones here, not all; method: immunoSEQ multiplex PCR. The sample consists of around 50,000 clones, roughly three quarters of them appearing once. The sample here was CD4+ T cells from PBMCs cultured without peptide, taken after COVID-19 vaccination. These receptors originate from a human donor who received a COVID-19 vaccine. The conserved cysteine and the conserved F or W are not part of the CDR3 here. A D gene is named only where the DNA matches it firmly.

>TRBD2|TRBJ2-5|TRBV5-4|13
ASSSKREGQETQY
>NA|TRBJ2-3|TRBV27|12
ASSLNSLTDTQY
>NA|TRBJ1-1|TRBV5-5|14
ASSLGGTRRDTEAF
>TRBD1|TRBJ2-4|TRBV5-1|11
ASARDSKNIQY
>NA|TRBJ2-7|TRBV7-8|11
ASIPWPLSEQY
>NA|TRBJ2-1|TRBV7-2|12
ASSSGPSSNEQF
>NA|TRBJ1-4|TRBV14|13
ASSSIQGAGEKLF
>TRBD1|TRBJ1-5|TRBV7-2|12
ASRYRGGNQPQH
>NA|TRBJ2-3|TRBV12-3/TRBV12-4|11
ASSLTYADTQY
>TRBD1|TRBJ1-2|TRBV29-1|11
SVGDRGSYGYT
>NA|TRBJ2-2|TRBV20-1|12
SASYRANTGELF
>NA|TRBJ2-2|TRBV7-8|13
ASSLALRNTGELF
>TRBD1|TRBJ1-1|TRBV30|12
AWSVKGGITEAF
>TRBD2|TRBJ2-2|TRBV3-1/TRBV3-2|14
ASSPGTSIPSGELF
>TRBD2|TRBJ2-7|TRBV6-5|13
ASRKVAGASYEQY
>TRBD1|TRBJ1-1|TRBV10-1|12
ASSEGQGSTEAF
>TRBD1|TRBJ2-1|TRBV24-1|14
ATSGPETGLGNEQF
>TRBD1|TRBJ1-2|TRBV27|11
ASKKTGAGGYT
>NA|TRBJ1-5|TRBV5-1|15
ASSLPPKGYGHQPQH
>NA|TRBJ1-1|TRBV29-1|10
SVTSSNTEAF
>NA|TRBJ2-5|TRBV12-3/TRBV12-4|11
ASTTGLQETQY
>NA|TRBJ2-5|TRBV5-4|12
ALKMFGEQKTQY
>NA|TRBJ1-2|TRBV3-1/TRBV3-2|14
ASSQDLAGTGYGYT
>NA|TRBJ2-1|TRBV6-5|9
ASRLVDEQF
>NA|TRBJ1-5|TRBV6-5|10
ASSYPRGPQH
>NA|TRBJ1-1|TRBV28|11
ASSPWEVLGAF
>NA|TRBJ2-7|TRBV7-2|13
ASSPKGIKFYEQY
>NA|TRBJ1-2|TRBV6-5|11
ASSSLGPYGYT
>TRBD1|TRBJ1-3|TRBV5-1|12
ASSGTGSGHTIY
>NA|TRBJ1-1|TRBV7-9|12
ASSLSRLASEAF
>NA|TRBJ1-6|TRBV9|12
ASSATVNNSPLH
>NA|TRBJ2-7|TRBV6-5|12
ASSRGGSVGEQY
>TRBD1|TRBJ2-4|TRBV2|13
ASGTGALAKNIQY
>NA|TRBJ1-2|TRBV6-2/TRBV6-3|11
ASSYDGNYGYT
>TRBD1|TRBJ2-5|TRBV11-3|13
ASSLDGTGVETQY
>NA|TRBJ2-1|TRBV19|10
ASSIGTYEQF
>NA|TRBJ2-3|TRBV20-1|12
SASRSESTDTQY
>NA|TRBJ2-3|TRBV6-5|11
ASNPTVTDTQY
>TRBD1|TRBJ1-4|TRBV5-1|13
ASSGTGVANEKLF
>NA|TRBJ2-1|TRBV15|11
ATSILQGNEQF
>TRBD1|TRBJ2-7|TRBV29-1|11
SVDRTGLNEQY
>TRBD1|TRBJ1-2|TRBV5-4|14
ASSLDWGQGSYGYT
>TRBD1|TRBJ1-6|TRBV4-2|12
ASRLDRVDSPLH
>TRBD1|TRBJ1-2|TRBV7-9|13
ASSLGGTGSHGYT
>TRBD1|TRBJ2-7|TRBV18|11
ASSPGQNYEQY
>NA|TRBJ2-1|TRBV5-4|13
ASSLAGMGHNEQF
>NA|TRBJ2-3|TRBV10-3|13
AISVGPQPQDTQY
>NA|TRBJ2-6|TRBV29-1|13
SVEGTLSGANVLT
>TRBD2|TRBJ2-1|TRBV20-1|13
SASFGTSGRNEQF
>NA|TRBJ2-7|TRBV5-1|13
ASSPNPGVTYEQY
>TRBD2|TRBJ2-3|TRBV6-4|14
ASSDSTSGGADTQY
>NA|TRBJ2-7|TRBV19|15
ASSTNSGQQYSYEQY
>TRBD1|TRBJ2-7|TRBV7-9|14
ASTARVTGGPYEQY
>NA|TRBJ1-1|TRBV10-2|11
ASRIGGGTEAF
>NA|TRBJ2-1|TRBV5-5|12
ASRQNRVNEWQF
>NA|TRBJ2-6|TRBV9|14
ASSVGGALGANVLT
>NA|TRBJ1-3|TRBV7-9|9
ASSMGNTIY
>TRBD1|TRBJ2-2|TRBV7-7|14
ASSLFTGQEVGELF
>NA|TRBJ2-3|TRBV11-1|14
ASSDRRFSSTDTQY
>TRBD2|TRBJ2-7|TRBV5-8|17
ASSLRREGLVSRAYEQY